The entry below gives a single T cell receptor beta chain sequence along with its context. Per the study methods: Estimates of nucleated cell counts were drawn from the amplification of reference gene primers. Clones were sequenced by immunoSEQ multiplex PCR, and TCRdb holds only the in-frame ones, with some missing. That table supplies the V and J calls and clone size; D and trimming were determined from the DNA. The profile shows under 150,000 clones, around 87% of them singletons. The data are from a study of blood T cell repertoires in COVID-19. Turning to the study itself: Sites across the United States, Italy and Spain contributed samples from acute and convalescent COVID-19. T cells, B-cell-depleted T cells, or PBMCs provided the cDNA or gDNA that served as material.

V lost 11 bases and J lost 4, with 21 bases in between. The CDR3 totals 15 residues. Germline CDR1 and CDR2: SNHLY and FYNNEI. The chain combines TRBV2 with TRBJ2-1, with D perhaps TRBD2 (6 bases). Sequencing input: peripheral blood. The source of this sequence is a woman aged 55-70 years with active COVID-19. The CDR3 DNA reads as TGTGCCGGGACTTCGTGGGCAGGGAGATACAATGAGCAGTTCTTC. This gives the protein CAGTSWAGRYNEQFF.